A selection of T cell receptor beta chains follows, all from one sample in a study of STAT3 mutations in large granular lymphocyte leukemia. Generated by immunoSEQ multiplex PCR, the TCRdb table keeps only in-frame clones and is missing some. The sample includes roughly 35,000 clones, about 88% seen only once; the top ten take around 0.44%. Sample: PBMCs. The receptors derive from a human donor with T large granular lymphocyte leukemia. Some clones in this sample may be carry-over from other donors' samples. Both conserved end residues are part of each CDR3. D genes are given only for firm matches. Clone size is not always given. Where it is, it says once, few, many or a class for expanded clones.

>TRBV6-1|.|TRBJ1-2|.
TGTGCCAGCAGACCGATGGAAGCCTATAACTATGGCTACACCTTC
CASRPMEAYNYGYTF
>TRBV6-6|.|TRBJ2-3|.
TGTGCCAGCAGCCCCGGGGGCCAACGTTATACGCAGTATTTT
CASSPGGQRYTQYF
>TRBV30|.|TRBJ1-1|.
TGTGCCTGGAGTTTCATGGGGAGCACTGAAGCTTTCTTT
CAWSFMGSTEAFF
>TRBV7-6|few|TRBJ1-5|.
TGTGCCAGCAGCGGGGGCCGTGGACAGCCCCAGCATTTT
CASSGGRGQPQHF
>TRBV7-9|.|TRBJ1-2|TRBD1
TGTGCCAGCAGCTTAGTTCGACAGGGCGGCGGCTACACCTTC
CASSLVRQGGGYTF
>TRBV30|.|TRBJ2-6|.
TGTGCCTGGAGTAGCAGTGGGGCCAACGTCCTGACTTTC
CAWSSSGANVLTF
>TRBV5-8|.|TRBJ2-4|.
TGTGCCAGCAGCTTGGAGATGGGCAGCCTAGCCAAAAACATTCAGTACTTC
CASSLEMGSLAKNIQYF
>TRBV2|.|TRBJ2-1|.
TGTGCCAGCAGGAAGGGCTATGAGCAGTTCTTC
CASRKGYEQFF
>TRBV10-3|.|TRBJ2-1|.
TGTGCCATCAGTGCGCGCTGGACGGGCAATGAGCAGTTCTTC
CAISARWTGNEQFF
>TRBV28|.|TRBJ1-5|.
TGTGCCAGCAGCTCGACAGGCCGGCCCCAGCATTTT
CASSSTGRPQHF
>TRBV6-1|.|TRBJ1-5|.
TGTGCCAGCAGTGAAAGTGGCAATCAGCCCCAGCATTTT
CASSESGNQPQHF
>TRBV19|.|TRBJ1-4|TRBD1
TGTGCCAGTTTCTCCGGGACAGGGGGTGAAAAACTGTTTTTT
CASFSGTGGEKLFF
>TRBV4-3|.|TRBJ1-4|.
TGCGCCAGCAGCCAAGGGAGGACGTCTTACAATGAAAAACTGTTTTTT
CASSQGRTSYNEKLFF
>TRBV5-5|.|TRBJ1-1|.
TGTGCCAGCAGCTTGCAAGTTTTCAACACTGAAGCTTTCTTT
CASSLQVFNTEAFF
>TRBV18|.|TRBJ1-1|.
TGTGCCAGCTCACAGGTTGAGCGGGACACTGAAGCTTTCTTT
CASSQVERDTEAFF
>TRBV5-1|.|TRBJ2-3|TRBD1
TGCGCCAGCAGCACAACAGGGGGACGAACAGATACGCAGTATTTT
CASSTTGGRTDTQYF
>TRBV30|.|TRBJ2-1|TRBD1
TGTGCCTGGAGTCCTAGACAGGGGCCCTACAATGAGCAGTTCTTC
CAWSPRQGPYNEQFF
>TRBV20-1|.|TRBJ2-2|.
TGCAGTGCCTCACACACCGGGGAGCTGTTTTTT
CSASHTGELFF
>TRBV5-1|.|TRBJ2-5|TRBD1
TGCGCCAGCAGCTTAGGGGGACAGGGAAGAATCCAAGAGACCCAGTACTTC
CASSLGGQGRIQETQYF
>TRBV25-1|.|TRBJ2-7|.
TGTGCCAGCAGTTACGGTTCCATAGGAAGGGAGCAGTACTTC
CASSYGSIGREQYF
>TRBV6-5|.|TRBJ1-2|.
TGTGCCAGCAGTTACGACAGCCTCTATGGCTACACCTTC
CASSYDSLYGYTF
>TRBV18|.|TRBJ2-3|TRBD2
TGTGCCAGCTCACCACAACTAGCGGTCCGCACAGATACGCAGTATTTT
CASSPQLAVRTDTQYF
>TRBV7-9|.|TRBJ1-3|.
TGTGCCAGCTCCCAGGCGGGCTCTGGAAACACCATATATTTT
CASSQAGSGNTIYF
>TRBV28|once|TRBJ1-2|TRBD1
TGTGCCAGCAGTTTAGAGACAGGGCACTATGGCTACACCTTC
CASSLETGHYGYTF
>TRBV27|.|TRBJ2-3|TRBD2
TGTGCCAGCAGCTCTGTCCTAGCGGGGGGGGGAGATACGCAGTATTTT
CASSSVLAGGGDTQYF
>TRBV5-1|.|TRBJ1-4|.
TGCGCCAGCAGCTTGGCCATGATGGCTAATGAAAAACTGTTTTTT
CASSLAMMANEKLFF
>TRBV5-6|.|TRBJ1-6|.
TGTGCCAGCAGCTTGTACGGGAGTGGTTCACCCCTCCACTTT
CASSLYGSGSPLHF
>TRBV28|few|TRBJ1-2|.
TGTGCCAGCAGTTTATTGGGCAACCCTGCAACCTATGGCTACACCTTC
CASSLLGNPATYGYTF
>TRBV18|.|TRBJ1-2|.
TGTGCCAGCTCACCGGACGGAAACTATGGCTACACCTTC
CASSPDGNYGYTF
>TRBV28|.|TRBJ1-5|TRBD1
TGTGCCAGCAGTTTTACCGGGACAGGGAAGCCCCAGCATTTT
CASSFTGTGKPQHF
>TRBV27|.|TRBJ2-1|.
TGTGCCAGCAGCCCTCGTAGGGGGGGGGCCCACTACAATGAGCAGTTCTTC
CASSPRRGGAHYNEQFF
>TRBV7-2|.|TRBJ2-7|.
TGTGCCAGCAGACCACAGGGTGGAAGCTCCTACGAGCAGTACTTC
CASRPQGGSSYEQYF
>TRBV9|once|TRBJ2-7|.
TGTGCCAGCAGCGTAGCTGGGGACGAGCAGTACTTC
CASSVAGDEQYF
>TRBV7-9|.|TRBJ2-7|TRBD1
TGTGCCAGCAGGGCCGGGACAGGGGGCTCCTACGAGCAGTACTTC
CASRAGTGGSYEQYF
>TRBV30|.|TRBJ1-6|TRBD1
TGTGCCTGGGGATACAGGGACAGTTGGAATAATTCACCCCTCCACTTT
CAWGYRDSWNNSPLHF
>TRBV7-9|.|TRBJ2-5|.
TGTGCCAGCAGCCTGAAAGGTGCGCGGGAGACCCAGTACTTC
CASSLKGARETQYF
>TRBV5-6|.|TRBJ2-3|.
TGTGCCAGCAGCTTGTGGGCAGATACGCAGTATTTT
CASSLWADTQYF
>TRBV15|.|TRBJ2-7|.
TGTGCCACCAGCACCTACAGCCATCCCTACGAGCAGTACTTC
CATSTYSHPYEQYF
>TRBV7-7|.|TRBJ1-2|TRBD1
TGTGCTAGCGGGGACAGGGGGAGAGACTATGGCTACACCTTC
CASGDRGRDYGYTF
>TRBV5-6|.|TRBJ1-5|.
TGTGCCAGCAGCTTGTTCGGGCAGCCCCAGCATTTT
CASSLFGQPQHF
>TRBV9|.|TRBJ1-1|TRBD1
TGTGCCAGCAGCGCGACAGGGAATTTGAACACTGAAGCTTTCTTT
CASSATGNLNTEAFF
>TRBV5-1|.|TRBJ1-1|TRBD1
TGCGCCAGCAGCTTGAGACAGGGGACTGAAGCTTTCTTT
CASSLRQGTEAFF
>TRBV5-4|.|TRBJ1-1|.
TGTGCCAGCAGCTTTCTTCGGGCAGGGATGGTAGCTGAAGCTTTCTTT
CASSFLRAGMVAEAFF
>TRBV7-9|.|TRBJ1-2|TRBD1
TGTGCCAGCAGCCGCACAGGGGGCGAGGATGGCTACACCTTC
CASSRTGGEDGYTF
>TRBV18|.|TRBJ2-2|TRBD1
TGTGCCAGCTCACGGCGACAGGGTAGCACCGGGGAGCTGTTTTTT
CASSRRQGSTGELFF
>TRBV9|once|TRBJ1-6|.
TGTGCCAGCAGCGCCGCTACATCCTATAATTCACCCCTCCACTTT
CASSAATSYNSPLHF